This T cell receptor beta chain was identified in a study of cytomegalovirus exposure and HLA in healthy donors. The CDR3 spans 12 residues. The ends were cut back, 6 bases at V and 5 bases at J, with 10 bases in the middle. Germline CDR1 and CDR2: SNHLY and FYNNEI. Regarding this clone: What it binds is not known.

In the PCR, 60 Vbeta and 13 Jbeta primers were used. Sequencing used immunoSEQ multiplex PCR; TCRdb keeps in-frame clones, though not all of them. The table shows about 160,000 clones, with roughly 80% occurring only once. Overall study findings and caveats: Most CMV-associated TCR beta chains were later found to appear HLA-restricted. Later analysis identified 16,000 or so TCR beta sequences associated with HLA alleles, using a false discovery rate threshold of 0.05.

The sequence came from a man between 50 and 59 years old in good health and CMV-seropositive. The material sequenced was PBMCs. This chain connects TRBV2 to TRBJ1-1; possibly TRBD1 for D (6 bases). CDR3 coding DNA: TGTGCCAGCAGCGCAACAGGGACTGAAGCTTTCTTT. Translated: CASSATGTEAFF.